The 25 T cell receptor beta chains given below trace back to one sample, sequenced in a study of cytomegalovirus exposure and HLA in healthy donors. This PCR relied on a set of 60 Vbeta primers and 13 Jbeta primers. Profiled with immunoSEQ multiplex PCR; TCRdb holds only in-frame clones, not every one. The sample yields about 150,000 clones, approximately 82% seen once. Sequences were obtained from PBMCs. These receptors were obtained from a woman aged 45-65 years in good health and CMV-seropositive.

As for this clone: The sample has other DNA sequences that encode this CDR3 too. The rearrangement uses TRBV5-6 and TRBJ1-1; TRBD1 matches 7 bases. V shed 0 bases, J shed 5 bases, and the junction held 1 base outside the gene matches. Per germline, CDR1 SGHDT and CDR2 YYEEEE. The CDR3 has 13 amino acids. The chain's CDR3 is CASSLGRGTEAFF. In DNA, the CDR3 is TGTGCCAGCAGCTTGGGCAGGGGGACTGAAGCTTTCTTT.

DNA of the CDR3: TGTGCCAGCATCCCTAGCTCCTACAATGAGCAGTTCTTC. It is translated as CASIPSSYNEQFF. The chain is built from TRBV2 and TRBJ2-1; D call uncertain. The ends were cut back, 7 bases at V and 0 bases at J, with 7 bases in the middle. The V gene's germline CDR1 is SNHLY and CDR2 FYNNEI. The CDR3 sequence is 13 residues long.

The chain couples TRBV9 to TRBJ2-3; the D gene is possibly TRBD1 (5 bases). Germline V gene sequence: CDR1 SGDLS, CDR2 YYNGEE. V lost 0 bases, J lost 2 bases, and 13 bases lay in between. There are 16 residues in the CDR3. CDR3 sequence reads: CASSVEQGRSTDTQYF. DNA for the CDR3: TGTGCCAGCAGCGTAGAGCAGGGTAGGTCCACAGATACGCAGTATTTT.

The CDR3 DNA reads as TGTGCCAGCAGCTCGGAAGGGGTGGGGGAGCAGTACTTC. The encoded protein is CASSSEGVGEQYF. This chain uses TRBV5-4 with TRBJ2-7; D is possibly TRBD1 (5 bases). The CDR3 consists of 13 residues. Per the germline V gene, CDR1 is SGHNT and CDR2 is YYREEE (reference sequence). The ends were cut back, 3 bases at V and 7 bases at J, with 14 bases in the middle.

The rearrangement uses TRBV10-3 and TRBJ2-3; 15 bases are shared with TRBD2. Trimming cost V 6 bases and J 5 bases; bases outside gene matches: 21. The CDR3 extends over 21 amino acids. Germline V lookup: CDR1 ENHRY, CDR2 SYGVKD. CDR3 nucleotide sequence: TGTGCCATCAGCCCTTACCTAGCCGGGACTAGCGGGGGGCCAATGGGAGATACGCAGTATTTT. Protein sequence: CAISPYLAGTSGGPMGDTQYF.

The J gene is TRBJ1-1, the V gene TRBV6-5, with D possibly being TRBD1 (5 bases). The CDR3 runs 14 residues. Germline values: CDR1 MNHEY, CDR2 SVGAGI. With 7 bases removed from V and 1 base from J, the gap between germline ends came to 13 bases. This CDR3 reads CASTPAGGNTEAFF. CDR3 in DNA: TGTGCCAGCACCCCCGCGGGGGGGAACACTGAAGCTTTCTTT.

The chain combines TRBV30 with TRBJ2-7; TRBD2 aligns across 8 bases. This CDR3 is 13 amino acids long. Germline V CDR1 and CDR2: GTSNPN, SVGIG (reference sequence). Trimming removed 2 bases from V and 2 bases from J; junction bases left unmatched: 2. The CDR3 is CAWSPGGPYEQYF. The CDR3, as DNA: TGTGCCTGGAGTCCGGGGGGGCCCTACGAGCAGTACTTC.

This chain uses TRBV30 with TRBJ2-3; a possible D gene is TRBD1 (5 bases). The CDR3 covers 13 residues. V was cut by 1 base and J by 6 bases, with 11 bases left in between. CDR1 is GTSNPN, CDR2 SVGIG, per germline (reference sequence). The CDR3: CAWSGSGWDTQYF. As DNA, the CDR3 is TGTGCCTGGAGTGGTTCAGGGTGGGATACGCAGTATTTT.

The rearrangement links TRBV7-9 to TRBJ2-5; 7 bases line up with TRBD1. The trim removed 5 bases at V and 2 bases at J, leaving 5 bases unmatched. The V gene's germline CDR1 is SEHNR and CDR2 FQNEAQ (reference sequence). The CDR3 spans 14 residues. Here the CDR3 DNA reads TGTGCCAGCAGCCTGATGACAGGGCAAGAGACCCAGTACTTC. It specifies CASSLMTGQETQYF.

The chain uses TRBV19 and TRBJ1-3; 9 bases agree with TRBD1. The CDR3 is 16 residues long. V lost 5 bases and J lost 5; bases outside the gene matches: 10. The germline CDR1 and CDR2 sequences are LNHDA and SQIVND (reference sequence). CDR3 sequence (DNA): TGTGCCAGTAGTGACGGGACAGGGAATGTGAGAAACACCATATATTTT. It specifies CASSDGTGNVRNTIYF.

The CDR3 sequence: CASSPMGGTRTAGEKLFF. The CDR3 DNA reads as TGCGCCAGCAGCCCCATGGGGGGTACACGCACGGCGGGGGAAAAACTGTTTTTT. V is TRBV4-3 and J is TRBJ1-4; D is perhaps TRBD1 (5 bases). Trimming stripped 4 bases from V and 8 bases from J, with 26 bases between. This CDR3 has 18 amino acids. Germline V gene sequence: CDR1 LGHNA, CDR2 YSLEER.

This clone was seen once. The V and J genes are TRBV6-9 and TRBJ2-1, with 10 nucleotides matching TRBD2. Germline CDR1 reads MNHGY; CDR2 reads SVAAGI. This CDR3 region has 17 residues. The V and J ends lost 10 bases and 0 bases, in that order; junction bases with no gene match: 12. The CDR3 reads CAKVSGGASSSYNEQFF. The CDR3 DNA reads TGTGCCAAGGTGAGCGGGGGGGCCTCGAGCTCCTACAATGAGCAGTTCTTC.

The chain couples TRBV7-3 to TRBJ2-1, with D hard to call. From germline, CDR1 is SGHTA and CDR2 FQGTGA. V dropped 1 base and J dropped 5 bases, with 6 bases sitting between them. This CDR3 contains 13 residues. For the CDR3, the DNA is TGTGCCAGCAGCTTAAACAGAAACAATGAGCAGTTCTTC. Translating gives CASSLNRNNEQFF.

As DNA, the CDR3 is TGTGCCAGCAGCTCGCGACAGGATGGCTACACCTTC. This encodes CASSSRQDGYTF. The V and J genes are TRBV7-9 and TRBJ1-2; D is perhaps TRBD1 (6 bases). The germline V and J ends were trimmed by 4 bases and 6 bases, with 9 bases remaining between them. This CDR3 is 12 amino acids long. Germline V gene data show CDR1 as SEHNR and CDR2 as FQNEAQ (reference sequence).

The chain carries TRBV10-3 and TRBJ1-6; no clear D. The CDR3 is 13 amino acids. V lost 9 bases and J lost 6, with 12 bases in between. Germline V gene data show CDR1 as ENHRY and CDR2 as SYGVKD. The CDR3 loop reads CAMWAGGNSPLHF. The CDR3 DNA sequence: TGTGCCATGTGGGCGGGTGGTAATTCACCCCTCCACTTT.

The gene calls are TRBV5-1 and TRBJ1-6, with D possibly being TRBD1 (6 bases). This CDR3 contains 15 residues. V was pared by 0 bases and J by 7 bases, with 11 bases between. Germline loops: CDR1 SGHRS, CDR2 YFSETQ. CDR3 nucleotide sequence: TGCGCCAGCAGCTTGGCCGTACAGGGCAATTCACCCCTCCACTTT. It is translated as CASSLAVQGNSPLHF.

CDR3 DNA sequence: TGTGCCAGCAGTTTGAAGGGGCTTGCAACTAATGAAAAACTGTTTTTT. This codes for CASSLKGLATNEKLFF. The chain couples TRBV28 to TRBJ1-4; D may be TRBD1 (5 bases). CDR1 is MDHEN and CDR2 is SYDVKM in the germline V gene. The CDR3 covers 16 residues. Trimming removed 3 bases at V and 0 bases at J, with 11 bases between.

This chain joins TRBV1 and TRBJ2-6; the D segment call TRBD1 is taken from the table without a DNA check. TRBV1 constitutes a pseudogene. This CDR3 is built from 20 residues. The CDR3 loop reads CTSSQDGKRGHYSGANVLTF. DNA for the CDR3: TGCACCAGCAGCCAAGATGGAAAAAGGGGGCACTACTCTGGGGCCAACGTCCTGACTTTC.

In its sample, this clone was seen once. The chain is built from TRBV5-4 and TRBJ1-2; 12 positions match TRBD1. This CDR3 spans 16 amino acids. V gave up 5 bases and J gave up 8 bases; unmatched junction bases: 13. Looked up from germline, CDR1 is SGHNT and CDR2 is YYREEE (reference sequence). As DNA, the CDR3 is TGTGCCAGCAGTTGGGGGACAGGGGGCGTAATCAGCGGCTACACCTTC. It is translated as CASSWGTGGVISGYTF.

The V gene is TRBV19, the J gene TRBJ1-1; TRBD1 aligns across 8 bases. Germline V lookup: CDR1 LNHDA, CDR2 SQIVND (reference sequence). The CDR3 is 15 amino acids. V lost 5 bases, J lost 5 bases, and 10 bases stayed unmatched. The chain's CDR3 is CASSSFQTGVTEAFF. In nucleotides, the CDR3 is TGTGCCAGTAGTTCCTTCCAGACAGGGGTAACTGAAGCTTTCTTT.

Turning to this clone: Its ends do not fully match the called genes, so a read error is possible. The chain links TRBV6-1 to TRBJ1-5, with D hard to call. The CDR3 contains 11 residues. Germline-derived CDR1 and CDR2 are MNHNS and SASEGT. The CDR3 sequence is CATSGDQPQHF. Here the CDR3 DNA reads TGTGCCACCAGTGGCGATCAGCCCCAGCATTTT.

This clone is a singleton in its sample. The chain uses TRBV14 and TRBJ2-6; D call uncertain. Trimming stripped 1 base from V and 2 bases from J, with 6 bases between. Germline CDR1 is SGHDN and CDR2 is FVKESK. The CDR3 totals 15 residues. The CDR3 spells CASSQGGTGANVLTF. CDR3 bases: TGTGCCAGCAGCCAAGGTGGCACTGGGGCCAACGTCCTGACTTTC.

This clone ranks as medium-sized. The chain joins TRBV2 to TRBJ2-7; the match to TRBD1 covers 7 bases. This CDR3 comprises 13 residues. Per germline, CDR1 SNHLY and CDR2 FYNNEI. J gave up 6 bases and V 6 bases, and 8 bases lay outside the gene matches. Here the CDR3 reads CASRTGPLGEQYF. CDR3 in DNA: TGTGCCAGCAGGACAGGGCCCCTCGGCGAGCAGTACTTC.

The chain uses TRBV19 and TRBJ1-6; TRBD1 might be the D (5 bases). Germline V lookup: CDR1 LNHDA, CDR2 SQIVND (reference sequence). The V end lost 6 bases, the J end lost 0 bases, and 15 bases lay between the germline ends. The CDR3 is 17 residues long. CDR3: CASSIDSSSSYNSPLHF. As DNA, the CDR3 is TGTGCCAGTAGCATCGACAGCTCAAGCTCCTATAATTCACCCCTCCACTTT.

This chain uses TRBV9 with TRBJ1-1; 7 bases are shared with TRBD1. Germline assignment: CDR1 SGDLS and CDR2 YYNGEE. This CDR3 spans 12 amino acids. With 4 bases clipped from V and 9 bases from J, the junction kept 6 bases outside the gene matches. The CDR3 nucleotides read TGTGCCAGCAGCCCCAAGGACAGGCAAGCTTTCTTT. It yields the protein CASSPKDRQAFF. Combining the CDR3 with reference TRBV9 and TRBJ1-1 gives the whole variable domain DSGVTQTPKHLITATGQRVTLRCSPRSGDLSVYWYQQSLDQGLQFLIQYYNGEERAKGNILERFSAQQFPDLHSELNLSSLELGDSALYFCASSPKDRQAFFGQGTRLTVV.